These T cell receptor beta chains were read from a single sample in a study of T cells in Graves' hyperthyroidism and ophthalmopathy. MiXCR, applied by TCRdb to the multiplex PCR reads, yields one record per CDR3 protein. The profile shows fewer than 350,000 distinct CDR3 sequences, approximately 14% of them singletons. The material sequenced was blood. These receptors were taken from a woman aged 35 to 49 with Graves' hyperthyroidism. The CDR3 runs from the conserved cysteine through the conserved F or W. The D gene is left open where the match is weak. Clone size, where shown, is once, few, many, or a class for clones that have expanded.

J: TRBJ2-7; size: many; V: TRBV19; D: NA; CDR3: CASSNTYEQYF; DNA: TGTGCCAGTAGCAATACCTACGAGCAGTACTTC
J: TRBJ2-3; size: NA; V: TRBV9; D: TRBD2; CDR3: CASSVLAGAIDTQYF; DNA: TGTGCCAGCAGCGTTCTAGCGGGTGCTATAGATACGCAGTATTTT
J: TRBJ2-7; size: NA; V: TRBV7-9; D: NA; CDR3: CASSPRGYERYF; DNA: TGTGCCAGCAGCCCCAGGGGTTACGAGCGGTACTTC
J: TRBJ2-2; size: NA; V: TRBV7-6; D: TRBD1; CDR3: CASRTGTGVTGELFF; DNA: TGTGCCAGCAGGACCGGGACAGGGGTCACCGGGGAGCTGTTTTTT
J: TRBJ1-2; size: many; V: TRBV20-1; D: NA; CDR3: CSAFLNREIGTF; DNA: TGCAGTGCTTTTCTTAACAGGGAAATAGGCACCTTC
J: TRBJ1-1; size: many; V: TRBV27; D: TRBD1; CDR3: CASSLRDRGRRTEAFF; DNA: TGTGCCAGCAGTTTACGGGACAGGGGGAGACGTACTGAAGCTTTCTTT
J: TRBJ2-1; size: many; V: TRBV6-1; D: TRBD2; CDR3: CASTRTSGRRSPNEQFF; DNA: TGTGCCAGCACCCGGACTAGCGGGAGGAGGTCACCTAATGAGCAGTTCTTC
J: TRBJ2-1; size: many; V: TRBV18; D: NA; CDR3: CASSPQGSYNEQFF; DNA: TGTGCCAGCTCACCCCAGGGATCCTACAATGAGCAGTTCTTC
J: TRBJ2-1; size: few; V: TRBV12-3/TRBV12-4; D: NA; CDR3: CASSYVDEQFF; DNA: TGTGCCAGCAGTTATGTCGATGAGCAGTTCTTC
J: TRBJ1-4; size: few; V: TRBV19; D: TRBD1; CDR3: CASSKGSTGEAEKLFF; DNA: TGTGCCAGTAGTAAGGGGTCGACAGGGGAGGCTGAAAAACTGTTTTTT
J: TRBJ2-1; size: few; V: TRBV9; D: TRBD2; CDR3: CASSADPGLAGGRNEQFF; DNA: TGTGCCAGCAGCGCAGACCCGGGACTAGCGGGAGGGCGAAATGAGCAGTTCTTC
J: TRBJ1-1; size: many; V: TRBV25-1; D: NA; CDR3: CASITGGGRGTEAFF; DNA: TGTGCCAGCATCACTGGGGGGGGTCGTGGGACTGAAGCTTTCTTT
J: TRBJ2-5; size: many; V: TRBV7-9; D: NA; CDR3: CASSSKSLATETQYF; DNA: TGTGCCAGCAGCTCGAAAAGTCTAGCAACCGAGACCCAGTACTTC
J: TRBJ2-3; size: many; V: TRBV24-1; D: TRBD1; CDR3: CATSDFGDSLEDTQYF; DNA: TGTGCCACCAGTGATTTCGGGGACAGCCTGGAGGATACGCAGTATTTT
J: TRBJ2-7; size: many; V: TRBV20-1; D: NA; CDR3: CSARDRGGTRRTSYEQYF; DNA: TGCAGTGCTAGAGATCGGGGCGGGACTCGGAGGACCTCCTACGAGCAGTACTTC
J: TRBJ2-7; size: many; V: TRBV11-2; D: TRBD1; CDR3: CASSPRTGSLHEQYF; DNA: TGTGCCAGCAGCCCCCGGACAGGAAGCCTCCACGAGCAGTACTTC
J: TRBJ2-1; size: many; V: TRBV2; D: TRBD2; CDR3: CASAGDGPNEQFF; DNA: TGTGCCAGCGCGGGGGACGGACCCAATGAGCAGTTCTTC
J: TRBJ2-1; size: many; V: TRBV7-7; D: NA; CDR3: CASSPGRQWGEQFF; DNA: TGTGCTAGCAGCCCCGGGCGGCAGTGGGGTGAGCAGTTCTTC
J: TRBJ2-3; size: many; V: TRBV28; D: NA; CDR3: CASSLGVGVDTDTQYF; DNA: TGTGCCAGCAGTTTAGGGGTGGGAGTTGATACAGATACGCAGTATTTT
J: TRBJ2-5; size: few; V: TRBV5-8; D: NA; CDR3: CASSDEYF; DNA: TGTGCCAGCAGCGATGAGTACTTC
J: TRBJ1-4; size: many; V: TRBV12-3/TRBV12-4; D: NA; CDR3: CASSSQRRGNEKLFF; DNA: TGTGCCAGCAGTTCCCAGAGACGCGGGAATGAAAAACTGTTTTTT
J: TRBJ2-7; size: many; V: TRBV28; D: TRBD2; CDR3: CASSSPREGRDEQYF; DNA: TGTGCCAGCAGTTCCCCCCGGGAGGGAAGGGACGAGCAGTACTTC
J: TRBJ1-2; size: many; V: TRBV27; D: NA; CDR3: CASSLRGVNYGYTF; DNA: TGTGCCAGCAGTTTACGTGGGGTTAACTATGGCTACACCTTC
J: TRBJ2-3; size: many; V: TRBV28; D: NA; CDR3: CASSPTNRDTQYF; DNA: TGTGCCAGCAGTCCCACCAACAGGGATACGCAGTATTTT
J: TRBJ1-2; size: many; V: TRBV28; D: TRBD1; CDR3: CASSFGDRLSF; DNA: TGTGCCAGCAGTTTCGGGGACAGGTTATCCTTC
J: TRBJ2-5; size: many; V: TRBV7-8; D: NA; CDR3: CASSLPSGRETQYF; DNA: TGTGCCAGCAGCCTCCCATCTGGGCGGGAGACCCAGTACTTC
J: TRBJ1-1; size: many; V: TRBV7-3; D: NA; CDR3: CASSLQGSEAFF; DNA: TGTGCCAGCAGCCTACAGGGAAGTGAAGCTTTCTTT
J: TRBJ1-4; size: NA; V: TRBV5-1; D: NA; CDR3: CASSQTPADEKLFF; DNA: TGCGCCAGCAGCCAAACTCCAGCAGATGAAAAACTGTTTTTT
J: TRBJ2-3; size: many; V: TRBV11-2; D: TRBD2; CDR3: CASSLREAGGDTQYF; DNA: TGTGCCAGCAGCTTGCGGGAGGCCGGGGGAGATACGCAGTATTTT
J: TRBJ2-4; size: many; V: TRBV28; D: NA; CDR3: CASSRRLAKNIQYF; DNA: TGTGCCAGCAGTCGTAGATTAGCCAAAAACATTCAGTACTTC
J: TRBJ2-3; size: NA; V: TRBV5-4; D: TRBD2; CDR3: CASSLLAGGVTDTQYF; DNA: TGTGCCAGCAGCTTACTAGCGGGAGGGGTCACAGATACGCAGTATTTT
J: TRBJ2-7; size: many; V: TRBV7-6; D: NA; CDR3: CASTKIPESSYEQYF; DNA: TGTGCCAGCACCAAGATTCCAGAAAGCTCCTACGAGCAGTACTTC
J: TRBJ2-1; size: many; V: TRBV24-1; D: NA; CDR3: CATSDSLTVASYNEQFF; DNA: TGTGCCACCAGTGATTCCCTGACAGTAGCCTCCTACAATGAGCAGTTCTTC
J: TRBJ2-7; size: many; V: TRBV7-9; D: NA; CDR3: CASSFLRGGYEQYF; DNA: TGTGCCAGCAGCTTTTTGAGGGGCGGCTACGAGCAGTACTTC
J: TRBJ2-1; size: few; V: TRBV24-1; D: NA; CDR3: CATNSAPPNDEQFF; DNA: TGTGCCACCAACTCGGCCCCCCCCAATGATGAGCAGTTCTTC
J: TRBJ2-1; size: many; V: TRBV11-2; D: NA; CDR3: CASSLYEQFF; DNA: TGTGCCAGCAGCCTATATGAGCAGTTCTTC
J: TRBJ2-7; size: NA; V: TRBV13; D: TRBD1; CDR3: CASSLFRTGGLYEQYF; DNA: TGTGCCAGCAGCTTATTCAGGACAGGGGGCCTCTACGAGCAGTACTTC
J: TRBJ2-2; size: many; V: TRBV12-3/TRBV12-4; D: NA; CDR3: CASRPSGQSGELFF; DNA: TGTGCCAGCAGGCCAAGCGGACAGAGCGGGGAGCTGTTTTTT
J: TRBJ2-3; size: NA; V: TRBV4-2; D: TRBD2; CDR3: CASGLQREGTDTQYF; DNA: TGTGCCAGCGGCCTCCAGCGGGAGGGGACAGATACGCAGTATTTT
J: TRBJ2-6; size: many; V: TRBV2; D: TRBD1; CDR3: CASSVGQTSGANVLTF; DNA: TGTGCCAGCAGTGTGGGACAGACCTCTGGGGCCAACGTCCTGACTTTC